Listed here are 16 T cell receptor beta chains from one sample, sequenced in a study of T cell repertoires in cytomegalovirus infection. TCRdb re-analysed the reads in MiXCR, keeping a single row per CDR3 protein. The sample lists around 530,000 distinct CDR3 sequences; 26% were seen once. Specimen: PBMCs. Every receptor here comes from a human donor in good health (CMV status not recorded). Some clones in this sample may be carry-over from other donors' samples.

This clonotype has a handful of counts. This chain joins TRBV11-2 and TRBJ2-3, with D possibly being TRBD2 (5 bases). The CDR3 has 15 amino acids. V lost 4 bases and J lost 6, with 17 bases in between. Germline-derived CDR1 and CDR2 are SGHAT and FQNNGV. In nucleotides, the CDR3 is TGTGCCAGCAGCTCCGGGGAGAGGAGTGCCGATACGCAGTATTTT. Translating gives CASSSGERSADTQYF.

V usage is TRBV28 and J usage is TRBJ1-2, with D maybe TRBD1 (6 bases). Trimming removed 6 bases at V and 4 bases at J, with 12 bases between. This CDR3 has 13 residues. Looked up from germline, CDR1 is MDHEN and CDR2 is SYDVKM. The CDR3 DNA sequence: TGTGCCAGCAGAGCGACAGGATCCTATGGCTACACCTTC. Its translation is CASRATGSYGYTF.

The sample holds a few counts of this clonotype. The rearrangement joins TRBV18 to TRBJ1-4; TRBD1 matches 10 bases. CDR3 length: 14 amino acids. CDR1 and CDR2 (germline): KGHSH, LQKENI. Trimming removed 3 bases from V and 9 bases from J; junction bases left unmatched: 4. The CDR3 is CASSPGQGKKKLFF. The CDR3 DNA reads as TGTGCCAGCTCACCGGGACAGGGGAAGAAAAAACTGTTTTTT.

The sample holds a few counts of this clonotype. V gene TRBV12-5 combines with J gene TRBJ1-2; D is ambiguous. The CDR3 runs to 13 residues. In germline, CDR1 is LGHNT, CDR2 FRNRAP. V lost 1 base, J lost 2 bases, and 5 bases lay in between. DNA for the CDR3: TGTGCTAGTGGTTTGGGGAGAAACTATGGCTACACCTTC. Translated: CASGLGRNYGYTF.

Concerning this clonotype: The junction departs from the called germline gene at one end, perhaps through a read error. The rearrangement joins TRBV28 to TRBJ2-1; no firm D call. From germline, CDR1 is MDHEN and CDR2 SYDVKM. The CDR3 consists of 13 residues. The chain's CDR3 is CASSLASYNKQFF. The DNA for the CDR3 is TGTGCCAGCAGTTTGGCCAGCTACAATAAGCAGTTCTTC.

This clonotype has more than one count but fewer than ten. This chain connects TRBV7-8 to TRBJ1-4; D may be TRBD1 (5 bases). Looked up from germline, CDR1 is SGHVS and CDR2 is FQNEAQ. The CDR3 spans 16 residues. Trimming left V 8 bases short and J 7 bases short, with 23 bases between. For the CDR3, the DNA is TGTGCCAGCTCACTCCCGGGGGGGGGGGAGAGTGAAAAACTGTTTTTT. Its protein is CASSLPGGGESEKLFF.

This chain uses TRBV27 with TRBJ2-1; D tentatively fits TRBD1 or TRBD2 (5 bases each). This CDR3 has 16 amino acids. Trimming removed 2 bases at V and 0 bases at J, with 11 bases between. The germline V gene encodes CDR1 MNHEY and CDR2 SMNVEV (reference sequence). Here the CDR3 DNA reads TGTGCCAGCAGTTTAGTGGGGACCCCCTCCTACAATGAGCAGTTCTTC. The encoded protein is CASSLVGTPSYNEQFF.

This clonotype occurred many times. The rearrangement joins TRBV7-2 to TRBJ2-1; TRBD2 aligns across 11 bases. V gave up 4 bases and J gave up 0 bases; unmatched junction bases: 5. The CDR3 sequence is 17 residues long. Per germline, CDR1 SGHTA and CDR2 FQGNSA. CDR3 sequence reads: CASSYGLAGSSYNEQFF. The CDR3 region has the DNA TGTGCCAGCAGCTACGGACTAGCGGGTAGCTCCTACAATGAGCAGTTCTTC. Supplemented by reference TRBV7-2 and TRBJ2-1, the full variable domain reads GAGVSQSPSNKVTEKGKDVELRCDPISGHTALYWYRQSLGQGLEFLIYFQGNSAPDKSGLPSDRFSAERTGGSVSTLTIQRTQQEDSAVYLCASSYGLAGSSYNEQFFGPGTRLTVL.

A note on this clonotype: One junction end does not reproduce the germline sequence, and a read error may be involved. The V call is TRBV5-1, the J call TRBJ2-5, with 7 bases aligning to TRBD1. Germline loops: CDR1 SGHRS, CDR2 YFSETQ. The CDR3 consists of 14 residues. The CDR3 DNA reads as TGTGCCAGCAGCTTAGGGACAGAACAAGAGACCCAGTACTTC. Translation: CASSLGTEQETQYF.

V gene TRBV19 combines with J gene TRBJ1-1; 7 nucleotides align to TRBD1. The junction had 13 bases not matched to a gene; V was cut back by 5 bases and J by 4 bases. CDR1 and CDR2 from the germline V gene are LNHDA and SQIVND (reference sequence). The CDR3 consists of 16 residues. The CDR3 spells CASSSGKQGLGTEAFF. CDR3 sequence (DNA): TGTGCCAGTAGTTCCGGGAAACAGGGGTTGGGCACTGAAGCTTTCTTT.

This chain connects TRBV10-3 to TRBJ2-5; D is possibly TRBD2 (6 bases). V gave up 2 bases and J gave up 4 bases, with 14 bases separating them. The CDR3 has 15 amino acids. Germline V lookup: CDR1 ENHRY, CDR2 SYGVKD. CDR3 loop: CAISETKAGSETQYF. The CDR3 DNA is TGTGCCATCAGTGAGACCAAGGCGGGGTCAGAGACCCAGTACTTC.

This clonotype was recorded many times. The chain links TRBV29-1 to TRBJ1-1; D is unresolved. The V end was cut by 7 bases, the J end by 0 bases, with 3 bases between. This CDR3 has 10 residues. Germline assignment: CDR1 SQVTM and CDR2 ANQGSEA. CDR3 nucleotide sequence: TGCAGCGCCATGAACACTGAAGCTTTCTTT. This gives the protein CSAMNTEAFF.

The J gene is TRBJ1-5, the V gene TRBV28; the match to TRBD1 covers 9 bases. Trimming removed 7 bases from V and 0 bases from J; junction bases left unmatched: 16. CDR3 length equals 19 residues. In germline, CDR1 is MDHEN, CDR2 SYDVKM. The CDR3 here is CASTSGQGTSPYSNQPQHF. In nucleotides, the CDR3 is TGTGCCAGCACCTCGGGACAGGGAACATCTCCTTATAGCAATCAGCCCCAGCATTTT.

The chain has TRBV24-1 and TRBJ2-2; D is uncertain. V was trimmed by 3 bases and J by 2 bases, leaving 18 bases between them. Per the germline V gene, CDR1 is KGHDR and CDR2 is SFDVKD. The CDR3 sequence is 18 residues long. The DNA of the CDR3 is TGTGCCACCAGTGATCCGGATCGTGGGTCAGGCAACACCGGGGAGCTGTTTTTT. Its translation is CATSDPDRGSGNTGELFF.

This clonotype has only a few counts. The chain has TRBV4-1 and TRBJ1-2; 11 nucleotides match TRBD1. The trim removed 4 bases at V and 0 bases at J, leaving 13 bases unmatched. This CDR3 spans 19 amino acids. Per the germline V gene, CDR1 is MGHRA and CDR2 is YSYEKL. The CDR3 DNA reads TGCGCCAGCAGCCTAATGCTCACCGGGACAGGGGGTTCTAACTATGGCTACACCTTC. Encoded protein: CASSLMLTGTGGSNYGYTF.

As for this clonotype: Being one base from a much bigger clone, this may be a read error. In nucleotides, the CDR3 is TGTGTCAGCAGCCGGGGGACAGGGGTGGCCGGGGAGCTGTTTTTT. Encoded protein: CVSSRGTGVAGELFF. The chain has TRBV7-2 and TRBJ2-2, with 10 bases fitting TRBD1. Germline-derived CDR1 and CDR2 are SGHTA and FQGNSA. The length of the CDR3 is 15 residues.